This is a list of T cell receptor beta chains from one sample in a study of T cell responses to AZD1222 COVID-19 vaccine. Here immunoSEQ multiplex PCR was the method, and the copy in TCRdb shows in-frame clones only, minus some. The data show some 120,000 clones, roughly nine tenths seen once. This specimen was peripheral blood, taken 28 days after the second AZD1222 dose. These receptors came from an adult who received the AZD1222 COVID-19 vaccine. Both conserved end residues are part of each CDR3. A D gene is named only where the DNA matches it firmly. Size values are once, few and many counts, or a class for expanded clones, and some rows have none.

TRBV6-1	-	-	TRBJ1-5	TGTGCCAGCAGTGAACTATCGGCAACATATCAGCCCCAGCATTTT	CASSELSATYQPQHF
TRBV6-2/TRBV6-3	-	-	TRBJ1-1	TGTGCCAGCAGCGCAGGACCCGCAACTGAAGCTTTCTTT	CASSAGPATEAFF
TRBV30	-	-	TRBJ2-3	TGTGCCTGGAGTGTACAGAATACGCAGTATTTT	CAWSVQNTQYF
TRBV11-2	-	-	TRBJ1-2	TGTGCCAGCAGCTTAGCTGCACATGGCTACACCTTC	CASSLAAHGYTF
TRBV6-5	once	-	TRBJ2-7	TGTGCCAGCAGGGTGGACCGGGGCCGGGGGTACGAGCAGTACTTC	CASRVDRGRGYEQYF
TRBV5-8	-	-	TRBJ1-6	TGTGCCAGCAGCTTACCGGACAGCCCAGCTACCCTCCACTTT	CASSLPDSPATLHF
TRBV4-3	-	-	TRBJ1-1	TGCGCCAGCAGCCAAGGGCGGACGGACACTGAAGCTTTCTTT	CASSQGRTDTEAFF
TRBV29-1	-	-	TRBJ1-1	TGCAGCGTCACCCCGCGACAGGCCATGAACACTGAAGCTTTCTTT	CSVTPRQAMNTEAFF
TRBV29-1	-	TRBD1	TRBJ2-1	TGCAGCGTAGACAGGGGGCGCCGAGTGGATGAGCAGTTCTTC	CSVDRGRRVDEQFF
TRBV27	-	TRBD1	TRBJ2-7	TGTGCCAGCAGCGCGGGACAGGGGGGTTACAAGCAGTACTTC	CASSAGQGGYKQYF
TRBV7-9	-	-	TRBJ1-2	TGTGCCAGCAGCTTATCGGGGCAGGGGCCTGGTGGCTACACCTTC	CASSLSGQGPGGYTF
TRBV6-1	-	-	TRBJ1-5	TGTGCCAGCAGTGAAAGAACAGGGAGCAATCAGCCCCAGCATTTT	CASSERTGSNQPQHF
TRBV5-6	-	-	TRBJ1-1	TGTGCCAGCAGCCCGGTGGGAGGGGAGAACACTGAAGCTTTCTTT	CASSPVGGENTEAFF
TRBV7-8	-	-	TRBJ1-2	TGTGCCAGCAGCTCACCTCTCGACCACCGGGGCTACACCTTC	CASSSPLDHRGYTF
TRBV19	-	-	TRBJ1-2	TGTGCCACCGCCGTCAGTGTCGGTAGCTATGGCTACACCTTC	CATAVSVGSYGYTF
TRBV18	-	-	TRBJ2-5	TGTGCCAGCTCACCATCCGAGACCCAGTACTTC	CASSPSETQYF